The 21 T cell receptor beta chains reported below all come from one sample, sequenced in a study of blood T cells in healthy people across ages. Combining a sample-barcoded 5' primer with a J-beta primer mix, a second PCR ran for about 7 to 12 cycles. TCRdb used MiXCR to reprocess the 5' RACE reads, holding one entry per CDR3 protein. This sample has some 1.7 million distinct CDR3 sequences; over 25% occur once, and the top ten carry 7.7%. Sequencing was done on a sample of blood. The receptors were gathered from a woman aged 25 to 39 in good health.

This clonotype was recorded many times. The chain uses TRBV29-1 and TRBJ2-1, with TRBD1 matching 7 bases. The CDR3 is made up of 17 amino acids. V gave up 0 bases and J gave up 4 bases; unmatched junction bases: 12. The germline gives CDR1 SQVTM, CDR2 ANQGSEA. CDR3 region: CSVEDLSTGKGYNEQFF. Here the CDR3 DNA reads TGCAGCGTTGAAGATCTCTCGACAGGGAAGGGGTACAATGAGCAGTTCTTC.

The CDR3 sequence is CASSGLAGIRGEQFF. CDR3 sequence (DNA): TGTGCCAGCAGTGGACTAGCGGGGATCCGGGGTGAGCAGTTCTTC. The chain recombines TRBV12-3 or TRBV12-4 with TRBJ2-1; 12 bases align to TRBD2. V was clipped by 5 bases and J by 9 bases; unmatched bases: 8. The CDR3 contains 15 residues.

The V and J genes are TRBV7-9 and TRBJ2-1; perhaps TRBD1 as D (6 bases). CDR1 is SEHNR and CDR2 is FQNEAQ in the germline V gene (reference sequence). Trimming left V 8 bases short and J 9 bases short, with 11 bases between. This CDR3 comprises 11 residues. CDR3 sequence reads: CASDTRGEQFF. CDR3 DNA: TGTGCCAGCGATACCAGGGGTGAGCAGTTCTTC. Full variable domain (missing parts from reference TRBV7-9 and TRBJ2-1): DTGVSQNPRHKITKRGQNVTFRCDPISEHNRLYWYRQTLGQGPEFLTYFQNEAQLEKSRLLSDRFSAERPKGSFSTLEIQRTEQGDSAMYLCASDTRGEQFFGPGTRLTVL.

The V and J genes are TRBV7-2 and TRBJ2-3, with 11 bases matching TRBD2. Germline V CDR1 and CDR2: SGHTA, FQGNSA. Trimming took 4 bases from V and 5 from J; bases not matched to a gene: 2. The CDR3 spans 14 residues. The CDR3 DNA is TGTGCCAGCAGCTGGCTAGCGGGAGGAGATACGCAGTATTTT. The encoded protein is CASSWLAGGDTQYF. The full variable domain, rest sourced from reference TRBV7-2 and TRBJ2-3, is GAGVSQSPSNKVTEKGKDVELRCDPISGHTALYWYRQSLGQGLEFLIYFQGNSAPDKSGLPSDRFSAERTGGSVSTLTIQRTQQEDSAVYLCASSWLAGGDTQYFGPGTRLTVL.

This clonotype appeared many times. The genes are TRBV4-2 and TRBJ2-5; TRBD1 might be the D (6 bases). CDR1 is LGHNA, CDR2 YNFKEQ, per germline. The CDR3 length is 14 residues. V lost 8 bases, J lost 2 bases, and 15 bases lay in between. CDR3 sequence (DNA): TGTGCCAGCCAGGCCGGGACAACGCAAGAGACCCAGTACTTC. Residues: CASQAGTTQETQYF.

There are many counts of this clonotype. V is TRBV29-1 and J is TRBJ2-1; perhaps TRBD2 as D (5 bases). The CDR3 is 13 residues long. The germline V and J ends were trimmed by 4 bases and 6 bases, with 13 bases remaining between them. CDR1 and CDR2 (germline): SQVTM, ANQGSEA. Written as DNA, the CDR3 is TGCAGCGTTGTTGAGGGAGCGTTCAATGAGCAGTTCTTC. Amino acids: CSVVEGAFNEQFF.

This clonotype showed up many times. V and J are TRBV15 and TRBJ1-1; D uncertain. Germline values: CDR1 LNHNV, CDR2 YYDKDF (reference sequence). Trimming left V 6 bases short and J 4 bases short, with 15 bases between. There are 14 residues in the CDR3. CDR3 amino acids: CATSSPGRTTEAFF. CDR3 coding DNA: TGTGCCACCAGTTCCCCGGGGAGGACCACTGAAGCTTTCTTT. Supplemented by reference TRBV15 and TRBJ1-1, the full variable domain reads DAMVIQNPRYQVTQFGKPVTLSCSQTLNHNVMYWYQQKSSQAPKLLFHYYDKDFNNEADTPDNFQSRRPNTSFCFLDIRSPGLGDTAMYLCATSSPGRTTEAFFGQGTRLTVV.

This sequence joins TRBV2 and TRBJ1-6, with D hard to call. V was clipped by 4 bases and J by 5 bases, with 9 bases between them. The germline gives CDR1 SNHLY, CDR2 FYNNEI. The length of the CDR3 is 14 residues. The CDR3, as DNA: TGTGCCAGCAGTGTTGGGCAGGATAATTCACCCCTCCACTTT. The encoded protein is CASSVGQDNSPLHF.

A few counts support this clonotype. This chain links TRBV7-9 with TRBJ2-3; D uncertain. Trimming cost V 5 bases and J 6 bases, with 9 bases left between them. CDR1 and CDR2 from the germline V gene are SEHNR and FQNEAQ (reference sequence). The CDR3 is made up of 12 amino acids. This CDR3 is CASSQGKDTQYF. CDR3 DNA: TGTGCCAGCAGCCAAGGAAAGGATACGCAGTATTTT.

The gene calls are TRBV19 and TRBJ1-2, with TRBD1 as a possible D gene (5 bases). The germline CDR1 and CDR2 sequences are LNHDA and SQIVND (reference sequence). This CDR3 is built from 14 residues. Trimming shortened V by 2 bases and J by 8 bases, and 15 bases separated the two germline ends. The DNA for the CDR3 is TGTGCCAGTAGTATATCGGGGCCGGTGAGCGGCTACACCTTC. Residues: CASSISGPVSGYTF.

Only a few counts were recorded for this clonotype. The J gene is TRBJ2-1, the V gene TRBV6-2 or TRBV6-3; perhaps TRBD2 as D (6 bases). V was trimmed by 5 bases and J by 13 bases, leaving 12 bases between them. Germline V gives CDR1 MNHEY, CDR2 SVGEGT. CDR3 size: 11 residues. The CDR3 region has the DNA TGTGCCAGCAGTCACGGGACTCGTCAGTTCTTC. Translating it yields CASSHGTRQFF.

This clonotype was counted only a few times. The J gene is TRBJ2-4, the V gene TRBV9, with TRBD2 as a possible D gene (5 bases). CDR1 SGDLS and CDR2 YYNGEE come from the germline V gene. The CDR3 loop spans 16 amino acids. Between the trimmed V and J ends, which lost 3 bases and 1 base, there was a span of 14 bases. CDR3 protein: CASSADYFTAKNIQYF. CDR3 in DNA: TGTGCCAGCAGCGCCGACTATTTCACGGCCAAAAACATTCAGTACTTC.

This clonotype was recorded once. The chain recombines TRBV5-6 with TRBJ1-1; no clear D. CDR3 length equals 15 residues. Germline loops: CDR1 SGHDT, CDR2 YYEEEE. Trimming shortened V by 1 base and J by 0 bases, and 10 bases separated the two germline ends. CDR3 DNA sequence: TGTGCCAGCAGCTTGAGACCGAGGATGAACACTGAAGCTTTCTTT. Encoded protein: CASSLRPRMNTEAFF.

This chain connects TRBV20-1 to TRBJ2-5; TRBD1 matches 9 bases. From germline, CDR1 is DFQATT and CDR2 SNEGSKA (reference sequence). The CDR3 covers 16 residues. Trimming cost V 5 bases and J 4 bases; bases outside gene matches: 14. This chain's CDR3 is CSAPPTQGQGSETQYF. The DNA for the CDR3 is TGCAGTGCTCCCCCGACCCAGGGACAGGGTTCAGAGACCCAGTACTTC.

This clonotype has a handful of counts. The CDR3 DNA follows: TGTGCCAGCAGCTTAGGGACAGTGCAAACTAACTATGGCTACACCTTC. Encoded protein: CASSLGTVQTNYGYTF. The chain combines TRBV7-2 with TRBJ1-2; D may be TRBD1 (6 bases). Germline loops: CDR1 SGHTA, CDR2 FQGNSA. CDR3 length: 16 amino acids. Trimming removed 1 base from V and 0 bases from J, with 12 bases in between.

In this sample, this clonotype turned up a few times. This chain joins TRBV12-3 or TRBV12-4 and TRBJ2-1; 7 bases match TRBD1. The CDR3 has 16 residues. The V segment lost 6 bases and the J segment 5 bases; nucleotides outside the gene matches: 13. The CDR3 region is CASRPHDRVLHNEQFF. CDR3 DNA: TGTGCCAGCAGACCACATGACAGGGTCTTACACAATGAGCAGTTCTTC.

This clonotype occurred a few times. The chain recombines TRBV7-2 with TRBJ2-1; D not certain. The CDR3 runs to 15 residues. CDR1 and CDR2 from the germline V gene are SGHTA and FQGNSA. V was trimmed by 4 bases and J by 1 base, leaving 11 bases between them. Here the CDR3 DNA reads TGTGCCAGCAGCTCGTCTCTAGGGTCCTACAATGAGCAGTTCTTC. Its protein product is CASSSSLGSYNEQFF.

The chain has TRBV6-1 and TRBJ2-7, with TRBD1 matching over 8 bases. The CDR3 has 13 amino acids. V shed 10 bases, J shed 4 bases, and the junction held 9 bases outside the gene matches. Germline V gives CDR1 MNHNS, CDR2 SASEGT. CDR3 sequence reads: CANRRTGLYEQYF. The DNA for the CDR3 is TGTGCCAACAGACGGACAGGGTTGTACGAGCAGTACTTC.

The CDR3 bases are TGTGCCAGCAGCGGGAAACTAGCGAATGTAAATGAGCAGTTCTTC. This gives the protein CASSGKLANVNEQFF. The chain joins TRBV7-2 to TRBJ2-1; TRBD2 aligns across 7 bases. The CDR3 covers 15 residues. With 5 bases clipped from V and 7 bases from J, the junction kept 11 bases outside the gene matches. CDR1 and CDR2 from the germline V gene are SGHTA and FQGNSA.

This chain links TRBV20-1 with TRBJ1-2, with TRBD1 identical over 8 bases. Trimming removed 1 base from V and 3 bases from J; junction bases left unmatched: 4. The CDR3 covers 14 residues. Germline CDR1 is DFQATT and CDR2 is SNEGSKA (reference sequence). CDR3 sequence reads: CSARGQGRDYGYTF. For the CDR3, the DNA is TGCAGTGCTAGAGGACAGGGGAGAGACTATGGCTACACCTTC.

This clonotype was counted once. J is TRBJ2-7 and V is TRBV28, with 9 bases lining up with TRBD2. V lost 7 bases, J lost 5 bases, and 9 bases stayed unmatched. Germline values: CDR1 MDHEN, CDR2 SYDVKM. CDR3 length: 14 residues. This CDR3 is CASTPAGGVNEQYF. The CDR3 bases are TGTGCCAGCACCCCTGCGGGAGGGGTCAACGAGCAGTACTTC.